The 19 T cell receptor beta chains in this list originate from one sample, sequenced in a study of primary melanoma T cells and metastatic recurrence. Assay: immunoSEQ multiplex PCR; the TCRdb copy retains only in-frame clones and omits some. The sample carries about 200 clones, 65% to 90% recorded once. Sequencing was done on a sample of melanoma tumor tissue. These receptors were taken from a human donor with melanoma.

This chain links TRBV6-8 with TRBJ1-4; 10 nucleotides match TRBD1. The trim removed 2 bases at V and 5 bases at J, leaving 5 bases unmatched. CDR3 size: 16 residues. CDR1 is MNHGY, CDR2 SAAAGT, per germline. This CDR3 reads CASSYLEGQGNEKLFF. The CDR3 DNA reads TGTGCCAGCAGTTACCTGGAGGGACAGGGGAATGAAAAACTGTTTTTT.

In its sample, this clone is hyperexpanded. The chain combines TRBV7-1 with TRBJ2-5, with D possibly TRBD1 on 5 matching bases. TRBV7-1 is an ORF, with its function uncertain. The CDR3 has 13 residues. V lost 5 bases and J 5 bases, leaving 12 bases between the germline ends. CDR3 sequence (DNA): TGTGCCAGCAGCAGCTCAGGGTTGGAGACCCAGTACTTC. This codes for CASSSSGLETQYF.

In DNA, the CDR3 is TGTGCCAGCAGTGATGAGGGACAGCCCTTTGAAAAACTGTTTTTT. Amino acids: CASSDEGQPFEKLFF. The rearrangement joins TRBV6-7 to TRBJ1-4, with TRBD1 matching over 7 bases. TRBV6-7 is identified as an open reading frame with a role that is uncertain. J was trimmed by 7 bases and V by 5 bases; bases with no gene match: 10. The CDR3 totals 15 residues.

As to this clone: Mismatch with germline at one junction end may stem from a read error. The J gene is TRBJ1-4, the V gene TRBV15; a weak D match, TRBD1 (6 bases). This CDR3 comprises 14 residues. Germline CDR1 LNHNV, CDR2 YYDKDF (reference sequence). The CDR3 DNA reads TGTGCCATCAGCAGGGGCTTTTCTAATGAAAAACTGTTTTTT. Translated: CAISRGFSNEKLFF.

This chain uses TRBV6-8 with TRBJ2-3, with 7 positions matching TRBD2. This CDR3 is 13 amino acids long. The V gene end was trimmed by 7 bases and the J gene end by 1 base; junction bases not matched to a gene: 2. Germline values: CDR1 MNHGY, CDR2 SAAAGT. CDR3 nucleotides: TGTGCCAGCATTCGGGGGGGCACAGATACGCAGTATTTT. Its translation: CASIRGGTDTQYF.

Details on this clone: At one of its ends the junction is not consistent with the germline gene, which may arise from a read error. The gene calls are TRBV6-8 and TRBJ2-3, with 12 bases fitting TRBD2. CDR1 is MNHGY and CDR2 is SAAAGT in the germline V gene. The CDR3 consists of 15 residues. This chain's CDR3 is CASSDSSGGADTQYF. DNA of the CDR3: TGTGCCAGCAGTGACTCTAGCGGGGGGGCAGATACGCAGTATTTT.

V and J are TRBV19 and TRBJ2-1; the D gene is possibly TRBD2 (5 bases). From germline, CDR1 is LNHDA and CDR2 SQIVND (reference sequence). This CDR3 comprises 14 residues. Trimming took off 5 bases at V and 0 bases at J, with 8 bases between the two ends. The CDR3 loop is CASSRGSSYNEQFF. CDR3 nucleotides: TGTGCCAGTAGTCGAGGGAGCTCCTACAATGAGCAGTTCTTC.

V is TRBV19 and J is TRBJ2-5, with 7 bases identical to TRBD1. V gave up 3 bases and J gave up 5 bases; unmatched junction bases: 9. The CDR3 is 15 amino acids. Per germline, CDR1 LNHDA and CDR2 SQIVND (reference sequence). The CDR3 region is CASSITRDSRETQYF. The CDR3 nucleotides are TGTGCCAGTAGTATTACCCGGGACAGTAGGGAGACCCAGTACTTC.

V usage is TRBV11-3 and J usage is TRBJ2-1; TRBD2 matches 7 bases. Germline V CDR1 and CDR2: SGHNT, YENEEA. The CDR3 covers 14 residues. J gave up 8 bases and V 6 bases, and 10 bases lay outside the gene matches. The chain's CDR3 is CASRHWGGIDEQFF. The CDR3 nucleotides read TGTGCCAGCAGACATTGGGGGGGGATCGATGAGCAGTTCTTC.

CDR3 coding DNA: TGTGCCAGTAGTGTGAATGTGAACACTGAAGCTTTCTTT. As protein: CASSVNVNTEAFF. The chain employs TRBV19 and TRBJ1-1, with no clear D. CDR3 length: 13 amino acids. V was pared by 5 bases and J by 0 bases, with 7 bases between. The germline V gene has CDR1 LNHDA and CDR2 SQIVND (reference sequence).

The chain has TRBV6-1 and TRBJ1-4; unclear D gene. CDR1 is MNHNS and CDR2 is SASEGT in the germline V gene. The CDR3 is 14 residues long. V was clipped by 1 base and J by 8 bases, with 11 bases between them. This CDR3 is CASSEGSGGEKLFF. In DNA form, the CDR3 reads TGTGCCAGCAGTGAAGGTTCGGGAGGGGAAAAACTGTTTTTT.

The rearrangement uses TRBV19 and TRBJ1-5, with 9 nucleotides matching TRBD1. Trimming cost V 7 bases and J 4 bases; bases outside gene matches: 11. CDR1 is LNHDA, CDR2 SQIVND, per germline (reference sequence). This CDR3 has 16 residues. The CDR3 bases are TGTGCCAGTAAATTTTGGGACAGGGACGATAATCAGCCCCAGCATTTT. It is translated as CASKFWDRDDNQPQHF.

This chain connects TRBV25-1 to TRBJ1-4, with D unresolved. This CDR3 comprises 16 residues. From germline, CDR1 is MGHDK and CDR2 SYGVNS. The V end was cut by 6 bases, the J end by 4 bases, with 18 bases between. CDR3 loop: CASRQSGRPHNEKLFF. The CDR3 coding sequence is TGTGCCAGCAGGCAGTCTGGGCGTCCTCATAATGAAAAACTGTTTTTT.

This clone was seen only once. CDR3 amino acids: CASSKTSGADTQYF. The DNA of the CDR3 is TGTGCCAGTAGTAAGACTAGCGGAGCAGATACGCAGTATTTT. The rearrangement uses TRBV19 and TRBJ2-3; TRBD2 matches at 9 bases. V lost 4 bases and J lost 4; bases outside the gene matches: 3. The CDR3 loop spans 14 amino acids. CDR1 and CDR2 from the germline V gene are LNHDA and SQIVND (reference sequence).

The chain joins TRBV22-1 to TRBJ2-7; the table assigns TRBD2, which was not confirmed against the DNA. TRBV22-1 is given as a pseudogene. The CDR3 extends over 15 amino acids. The CDR3 is CASTLRPGFTYEQYF. As DNA, the CDR3 is TGTGCCAGCACACTTCGTCCGGGATTCACCTACGAGCAGTACTTC.

This chain uses TRBV18 with TRBJ2-4; possibly TRBD1 or TRBD2 for D (5 bases each). The CDR3 length is 20 residues. CDR1 KGHSH and CDR2 LQKENI come from the germline V gene. V was shortened by 0 bases and J by 1 base, with 22 bases between the two germline ends. The CDR3 sequence: CASSPPTGTIRELAKNIQYF. CDR3 DNA: TGTGCCAGCTCACCACCCACAGGAACGATTCGGGAATTGGCCAAAAACATTCAGTACTTC.

This chain joins TRBV19 and TRBJ1-1; D remains ambiguous. This CDR3 spans 15 amino acids. The V gene's germline CDR1 is LNHDA and CDR2 SQIVND (reference sequence). Trimming took 3 bases from V and 5 from J, leaving 16 bases between them. CDR3 loop: CASSILGSGGTEAFF. In DNA form, the CDR3 reads TGTGCCAGTAGTATTTTGGGGAGTGGTGGGACTGAAGCTTTCTTT.

This clone was recorded once. J is TRBJ2-5 and V is TRBV6-8; tentative D call: TRBD2 (6 bases). CDR1 is MNHGY, CDR2 SAAAGT, per germline. Between the trimmed V and J ends, which lost 11 bases and 5 bases, there was a span of 15 bases. The CDR3 is 12 amino acids. CDR3 sequence (DNA): TGTGCCGGAGGGTTGGGGACGGAGACCCAGTACTTC. It is translated as CAGGLGTETQYF.

The V call is TRBV11-3, the J call TRBJ2-5, with D tentatively TRBD2 (5 bases). The V gene lost 3 bases and the J gene lost 1 base, with 21 bases spanning the gap. The CDR3 loop spans 18 amino acids. CDR1 and CDR2 from the germline V gene are SGHNT and YENEEA. The CDR3 nucleotides read TGTGCCAGCAGCTTGTTGGAGGATCCATCCCAACTCCAAGAGACCCAGTACTTC. It is translated as CASSLLEDPSQLQETQYF.